This is a list of T cell receptor beta chains from one sample in a study of T cell responses to AZD1222 COVID-19 vaccine. Produced via immunoSEQ multiplex PCR; TCRdb's table is partial and in-frame only. The sample contains some 96,000 clones, about 88% of which appear only once. This material consisted of peripheral blood, taken 28 days after the second AZD1222 dose. These receptor sequences come from an adult who received the AZD1222 COVID-19 vaccine. The CDR3 runs from the conserved cysteine through the conserved F or W. A D gene is named only where the DNA matches it firmly. Clone sizes are given selectively: once, few, many, or a class where the clone is expanded.

cdr3_length	v_call	clone_size	j_call	d_call	cdr3_nt	cdr3_aa
14	TRBV6-4	-	TRBJ2-7	-	TGTGCCAGCCATGGGACACATTCCTCCTACGAGCAGTACTTC	CASHGTHSSYEQYF
15	TRBV11-3	-	TRBJ2-2	TRBD2	TGTGCCAGCAGCTTAGCGGGAGGTCACACCGGGGAGCTGTTTTTT	CASSLAGGHTGELFF
13	TRBV11-3	-	TRBJ2-7	TRBD1	TGTGCCAGCAGCTCATCGAACAGGGGGATCGAGTACTTC	CASSSSNRGIEYF
13	TRBV2	-	TRBJ1-1	-	TGTGCCAGCAGTACAGGGCTGGGCACTGAAGCTTTCTTT	CASSTGLGTEAFF
14	TRBV7-9	-	TRBJ2-3	-	TGTGCCAGCAGATATGAGGATGCCACAGATACGCAGTATTTT	CASRYEDATDTQYF
14	TRBV5-6	few	TRBJ2-3	-	TGTGCCAGCAGCACCTACGGGGCAACAGATACGCAGTATTTT	CASSTYGATDTQYF
12	TRBV3-1/TRBV3-2	-	TRBJ2-2	-	TGTGCCAGCAGCCAAGATCGCGGGGAGCTGTTTTTT	CASSQDRGELFF
11	TRBV28	-	TRBJ1-5	-	TGTGCCAGCAGTCTCAATCAGCCCCAGCATTTT	CASSLNQPQHF
12	TRBV12-3/TRBV12-4	-	TRBJ2-2	-	TGTGCCAGCAGTCAGGAGACCGGGGAGCTGTTTTTT	CASSQETGELFF
18	TRBV7-7	-	TRBJ2-2	-	TGTGCCAGCAGCTTAAGGTCGGGGGGCGATACGTTCACCGGGGAGCTGTTTTTT	CASSLRSGGDTFTGELFF
17	TRBV7-9	-	TRBJ1-3	-	TGTGCCAGCAGCTTGAATCGGTCCGGGGTGGGTGGAAACACCATATATTTT	CASSLNRSGVGGNTIYF
16	TRBV9	-	TRBJ2-5	TRBD2	TGTGCCAGCAGCGTAGATTTTAGCGGGAAGATGGGGACCCAGTACTTC	CASSVDFSGKMGTQYF
15	TRBV19	-	TRBJ1-1	-	TGTGCCAGTAGATCTAGCGGGGGCCCGAAGACTGAAGCTTTCTTT	CASRSSGGPKTEAFF
14	TRBV5-8	-	TRBJ1-5	-	TGTGCCAGCAGCTTGATAGGCAGGGGAGAGCCCCAGCATTTT	CASSLIGRGEPQHF
14	TRBV5-6	-	TRBJ2-3	-	TGTGCCAGCGGGGAAATCCGAGGGGCAGATACGCAGTATTTT	CASGEIRGADTQYF
15	TRBV7-9	-	TRBJ2-5	TRBD2	TGTGCCAGCAGCTTGGGGCGGGGGTTCGGAGAGACCCAGTACTTC	CASSLGRGFGETQYF
19	TRBV9	-	TRBJ1-1	-	TGTGCCAGCAGCGCCCAAGTTCTTAGATACCCAGGGGATGGGACTGAAGCTTTCTTT	CASSAQVLRYPGDGTEAFF
14	TRBV13	-	TRBJ2-5	-	TGTGCCAGCAGCTTATTTACAGGGACAGAGACCCAGTACTTC	CASSLFTGTETQYF
12	TRBV7-2	-	TRBJ2-3	TRBD1	TGTGCCAGCAGCCGGACACAGGGGGATAGGTATTTT	CASSRTQGDRYF
13	TRBV28	-	TRBJ1-5	-	TGTGCCAGCAGGGAAGGGCAAGATAAAGCCCAGCATTTT	CASREGQDKAQHF
15	TRBV4-2	-	TRBJ2-1	-	TGTGCCAGCAGCCAAGGGAACGGGGATAGCAATGAGCAGTTCTTC	CASSQGNGDSNEQFF
21	TRBV10-1	-	TRBJ2-7	TRBD2	TGCGCCAGCAGTGAGAACCCCCAATACGTAGCCGGAGCGGGAGGGCCTTATGAGCAGTACTTC	CASSENPQYVAGAGGPYEQYF
14	TRBV7-9	-	TRBJ2-7	TRBD1	TGTGCCAGCATCCGGGACAGGGCCCCCTACGAGCAGTACTTC	CASIRDRAPYEQYF
15	TRBV7-2	-	TRBJ2-1	-	TGTGCCAGCAGCTTAAGGACCACGGGGGACAATGAGCAGTTCTTC	CASSLRTTGDNEQFF
15	TRBV6-5	few	TRBJ2-3	-	TGTGCCAGCAGTCCGGACTGGGGGCAGATGGATACGCAGTATTTT	CASSPDWGQMDTQYF
12	TRBV2	-	TRBJ1-6	-	TGTGCCAGCAACAGTAATAATTCACCCCTCCACTTT	CASNSNNSPLHF
12	TRBV12-3/TRBV12-4	-	TRBJ1-2	TRBD1	TGTGCCAGCAGGGGGGGACAGCTTGGCTACACCTTC	CASRGGQLGYTF
17	TRBV27	-	TRBJ1-2	-	TGTGCCAGCAGTTTACGTTTCGGAACGAATTCTAACTATGGCTACACCTTC	CASSLRFGTNSNYGYTF
15	TRBV5-4	-	TRBJ1-1	-	TGTGCCAGCAGCTTGGGGGCCGGAGCGGACACTGAAGCTTTCTTT	CASSLGAGADTEAFF
16	TRBV27	-	TRBJ2-1	TRBD1	TGTGCCAGCAGTTCCCCAGGGCAGGGGGTCTACAATGAGCAGTTCTTC	CASSSPGQGVYNEQFF
13	TRBV3-1/TRBV3-2	-	TRBJ2-7	-	TGTGCCAGCAGCCTACAGACAGTCGGCGAGCAGTACTTC	CASSLQTVGEQYF
15	TRBV15	-	TRBJ2-7	-	TGTGCCACCAGCAGAGATCCCTTACAAGCCTACGAGCAGTACTTC	CATSRDPLQAYEQYF
15	TRBV5-6	-	TRBJ2-2	-	TGTGCCAGCAGCTTGATGGCCTTAAACACCGGGGAGCTGTTTTTT	CASSLMALNTGELFF
12	TRBV14	-	TRBJ2-7	-	TGTGCCAGCAGCCAAGCAGGGCACGAGCAGTACTTC	CASSQAGHEQYF
14	TRBV9	few	TRBJ1-1	-	TGTGCCAGCAGCGTAGGACCGTTGGGGGCTGAAGCTTTCTTT	CASSVGPLGAEAFF
18	TRBV5-1	-	TRBJ2-3	TRBD2	TGCGCCAGCAGCTTGGGGACTACTAGCGGGGGTAGCACAGATACGCAGTATTTT	CASSLGTTSGGSTDTQYF
15	TRBV6-5	-	TRBJ1-1	-	TGTGCCAGCAGACAGGACAGTGCTTTAAACACTGAAGCTTTCTTT	CASRQDSALNTEAFF
14	TRBV5-1	-	TRBJ1-2	-	TGCGCCAGCCGGGACTCGGTGGCTAACTATGGCTACACCTTC	CASRDSVANYGYTF
14	TRBV6-2/TRBV6-3	-	TRBJ2-7	TRBD2	TGTGCCAGCAGTTACTCGCTGGCGGGGGGCGAGCAGTACTTC	CASSYSLAGGEQYF
13	TRBV29-1	-	TRBJ2-7	-	TGCAGCGCCGTACAGGACCCCCCTTACGAGCAGTACTTC	CSAVQDPPYEQYF